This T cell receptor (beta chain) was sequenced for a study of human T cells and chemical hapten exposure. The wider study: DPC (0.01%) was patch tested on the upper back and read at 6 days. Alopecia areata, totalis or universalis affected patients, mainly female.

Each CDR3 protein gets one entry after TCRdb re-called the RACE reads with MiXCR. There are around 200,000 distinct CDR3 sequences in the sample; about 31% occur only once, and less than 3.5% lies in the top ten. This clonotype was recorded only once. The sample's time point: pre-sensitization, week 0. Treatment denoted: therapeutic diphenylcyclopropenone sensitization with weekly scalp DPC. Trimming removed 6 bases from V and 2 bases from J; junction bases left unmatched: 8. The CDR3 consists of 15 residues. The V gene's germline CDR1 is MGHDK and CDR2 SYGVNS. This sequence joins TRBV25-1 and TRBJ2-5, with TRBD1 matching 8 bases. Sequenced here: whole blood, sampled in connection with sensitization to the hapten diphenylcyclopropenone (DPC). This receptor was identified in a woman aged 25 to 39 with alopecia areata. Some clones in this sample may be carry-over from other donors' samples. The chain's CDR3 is CASSLLGQAQETQYF. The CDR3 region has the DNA TGTGCCAGCAGCTTACTGGGACAGGCGCAAGAGACCCAGTACTTC.